The rows below give T cell receptor beta chains drawn from one sample of a study of blood T cell repertoires in COVID-19. Only in-frame clones appear in the TCRdb table, and some are missing; sequencing was by immunoSEQ multiplex PCR. The sample consists of more than 250,000 clones, approximately 90% of them appearing once. The sequenced sample consisted of PBMCs or T cells enriched from blood (not recorded which). The origin of the receptors is a woman in her thirties or forties who had recovered from COVID-19. Both conserved end residues are trimmed from each CDR3. A D gene is named only where the DNA matches it firmly.

J gene | V gene | D gene | CDR3 protein
TRBJ2-7 | TRBV6-2/TRBV6-3 | . | ASSYSERTNYEQY
TRBJ2-1 | TRBV30 | TRBD1 | AWSVRWGTGDGSYNEQF
TRBJ1-4 | TRBV18 | . | ASSRRDSFNEKLF
TRBJ2-7 | TRBV28 | . | ASTHGGLSYEQY
TRBJ2-7 | TRBV7-2 | . | ASSAATGLASYEQY
TRBJ2-1 | TRBV6-4 | TRBD2 | ASSRTSGTSYNEQF
TRBJ1-4 | TRBV2 | TRBD1 | ASSKDRVGTNEKLF
TRBJ2-5 | TRBV7-2 | TRBD2 | ASSSRGLAGAETQY
TRBJ1-1 | TRBV7-2 | . | ASSLATAWNRRSVRAWTEAF
TRBJ2-7 | TRBV30 | TRBD2 | ARPTSGRNYEQY
TRBJ1-5 | TRBV2 | . | ASSEWGLNSNQPQH
TRBJ1-2 | TRBV5-1 | TRBD1 | ASSWDRGYGYT
TRBJ2-1 | TRBV19 | TRBD1 | ASSKRGQSEQF
TRBJ1-4 | TRBV6-2/TRBV6-3 | . | ASSYGGATNEKLF
TRBJ2-1 | TRBV10-1 | . | ASSEEKGPDEQF
TRBJ2-7 | TRBV27 | TRBD1 | ASSLTGGAGEQY
TRBJ1-2 | TRBV24-1 | . | ATSDGNYGYT
TRBJ2-5 | TRBV11-3 | . | ASSSAPDQETQY
TRBJ2-1 | TRBV4-3 | . | ASSPYSGYNEQF
TRBJ2-4 | TRBV2 | TRBD1 | ASSGGQLAKNIQY
TRBJ1-2 | TRBV19 | TRBD1 | ASRRDSSYGYT
TRBJ1-6 | TRBV28 | . | ASGGNNSPLH
TRBJ1-2 | TRBV7-8 | . | ASSEKPGTGGVLHYGYT
TRBJ1-2 | TRBV15 | . | ATSRDVYGYT
TRBJ2-3 | TRBV7-3 | . | ASSFSRGGPTDTQY
TRBJ2-1 | TRBV9 | . | ASSVGRNEQF
TRBJ2-2 | TRBV5-1 | TRBD1 | ASSTGGAHTGELF
TRBJ2-7 | TRBV5-1 | TRBD1 | ASSVTGGSYYEQY
TRBJ2-1 | TRBV27 | TRBD2 | ASRGLFNEQF
TRBJ2-3 | TRBV9 | . | ASRAHRCRY
TRBJ2-7 | TRBV6-5 | TRBD2 | ASRTSGRFYEQY
TRBJ1-4 | TRBV27 | TRBD1 | ASSSTGTGNEKLF
TRBJ2-7 | TRBV5-1 | TRBD1 | ASSSGTGGYEQY
TRBJ2-2 | TRBV5-1 | . | ASSLDVGSTGELF
TRBJ2-1 | TRBV27 | . | ASSRISGSSYNEQF
TRBJ2-5 | TRBV5-1 | TRBD2 | ASSSQLAGDQETQY
TRBJ1-5 | TRBV28 | . | ASSGTPRGGQPQH
TRBJ1-4 | TRBV28 | TRBD1 | ASSSAGGVDEKLF
TRBJ2-7 | TRBV5-1 | . | ASSFSLGSGKAFFYEQY
TRBJ1-1 | TRBV5-4 | . | ASNWGIGGVNTEAF